The rows below give T cell receptor beta chains drawn from one sample of a study of identical twins. Each CDR3 protein is one row after TCRdb ran MiXCR on the 5' RACE reads. The table records around 370,000 distinct CDR3 sequences, 7% to 9.5% of them present only once. Sequencing input: naive T cells sorted from blood. The receptors derive from a woman in her 50s in good health. The conserved cysteine and the conserved F or W are not part of the CDR3 here. The order of the fields is J gene, V gene, CDR3 protein.

J gene: TRBJ1-1; V gene: TRBV12-3/TRBV12-4; CDR3 protein: ASSFQGRTEAF
J gene: TRBJ2-4; V gene: TRBV2; CDR3 protein: ASSELRGEREIQY
J gene: TRBJ1-1; V gene: TRBV28; CDR3 protein: ASSIDRAEAF
J gene: TRBJ2-5; V gene: TRBV6-6; CDR3 protein: ASSDRDRGQETQY
J gene: TRBJ2-1; V gene: TRBV5-1; CDR3 protein: ASRALGSSYNEQF
J gene: TRBJ2-1; V gene: TRBV5-1; CDR3 protein: ASSLEIAGGVNEQF
J gene: TRBJ2-1; V gene: TRBV4-1; CDR3 protein: ASSQGPEQF
J gene: TRBJ1-2; V gene: TRBV27; CDR3 protein: ASSLRGDYGYT
J gene: TRBJ2-5; V gene: TRBV5-1; CDR3 protein: ASSLGGATGTFQETQY
J gene: TRBJ2-7; V gene: TRBV3-1; CDR3 protein: ASSQDRRRGNEQY
J gene: TRBJ2-7; V gene: TRBV7-9; CDR3 protein: ASSLENNPTKY
J gene: TRBJ2-7; V gene: TRBV11-2; CDR3 protein: ASSLRGLPQEQY
J gene: TRBJ1-1; V gene: TRBV12-3/TRBV12-4; CDR3 protein: ASSPPGTLNTEAF
J gene: TRBJ2-7; V gene: TRBV4-1; CDR3 protein: ASSTQGAWVSEQY
J gene: TRBJ2-1; V gene: TRBV4-1; CDR3 protein: ASSFEPGLEHNEQF
J gene: TRBJ1-3; V gene: TRBV5-1; CDR3 protein: ASSYGRSSGNTIY
J gene: TRBJ2-3; V gene: TRBV6-5; CDR3 protein: ASSRRGPQSTDTQY
J gene: TRBJ2-3; V gene: TRBV5-1; CDR3 protein: ASSSGESTDTQY
J gene: TRBJ1-5; V gene: TRBV10-3; CDR3 protein: ATGQGNQPQH
J gene: TRBJ2-1; V gene: TRBV21-1; CDR3 protein: ASRRSGHRGYNEQF
J gene: TRBJ2-3; V gene: TRBV4-1; CDR3 protein: ASSQALALDTQY
J gene: TRBJ2-2; V gene: TRBV24-1; CDR3 protein: ATSGSGRGTGELF
J gene: TRBJ2-3; V gene: TRBV6-5; CDR3 protein: ASRRHGRSDTQY
J gene: TRBJ2-1; V gene: TRBV5-1; CDR3 protein: ASSFFPSGYNEQF
J gene: TRBJ1-2; V gene: TRBV20-1; CDR3 protein: SARGTLWDGYT
J gene: TRBJ2-7; V gene: TRBV11-3; CDR3 protein: ARLSGGLDEQY
J gene: TRBJ1-2; V gene: TRBV4-1; CDR3 protein: ASSLQDRVVFNYGYT
J gene: TRBJ2-1; V gene: TRBV7-3; CDR3 protein: ASSSTGGKYNEQF
J gene: TRBJ2-2; V gene: TRBV27; CDR3 protein: ASSPEDSVYSGELF
J gene: TRBJ2-2; V gene: TRBV12-3/TRBV12-4; CDR3 protein: ASSVRTGLGELV
J gene: TRBJ2-1; V gene: TRBV4-2; CDR3 protein: ASSQAGVSSYNEQF
J gene: TRBJ2-1; V gene: TRBV24-1; CDR3 protein: ATATWGFGDEQF
J gene: TRBJ2-3; V gene: TRBV5-1; CDR3 protein: ASSLEGWGRTDTQY
J gene: TRBJ2-1; V gene: TRBV20-1; CDR3 protein: SASNRNHNEQF
J gene: TRBJ1-1; V gene: TRBV29-1; CDR3 protein: SVANTEAF
J gene: TRBJ2-5; V gene: TRBV27; CDR3 protein: ASSLSQGTQETQY
J gene: TRBJ2-5; V gene: TRBV4-1; CDR3 protein: ASSQDNRATETQY
J gene: TRBJ2-5; V gene: TRBV13; CDR3 protein: ASSKPANQETQY
J gene: TRBJ1-2; V gene: TRBV11-2; CDR3 protein: ASRPFRGPPDVGYT
J gene: TRBJ2-3; V gene: TRBV7-9; CDR3 protein: ASSPDRPSTDTQY
J gene: TRBJ2-2; V gene: TRBV27; CDR3 protein: ASFLEGTGKNTGELF
J gene: TRBJ2-3; V gene: TRBV12-3/TRBV12-4; CDR3 protein: ASSLHGTADTQY
J gene: TRBJ2-7; V gene: TRBV5-1; CDR3 protein: ASSYSSGREQY
J gene: TRBJ1-1; V gene: TRBV10-3; CDR3 protein: AIRSAPTEAF
J gene: TRBJ1-6; V gene: TRBV4-1; CDR3 protein: ASSQVTGGSPLH